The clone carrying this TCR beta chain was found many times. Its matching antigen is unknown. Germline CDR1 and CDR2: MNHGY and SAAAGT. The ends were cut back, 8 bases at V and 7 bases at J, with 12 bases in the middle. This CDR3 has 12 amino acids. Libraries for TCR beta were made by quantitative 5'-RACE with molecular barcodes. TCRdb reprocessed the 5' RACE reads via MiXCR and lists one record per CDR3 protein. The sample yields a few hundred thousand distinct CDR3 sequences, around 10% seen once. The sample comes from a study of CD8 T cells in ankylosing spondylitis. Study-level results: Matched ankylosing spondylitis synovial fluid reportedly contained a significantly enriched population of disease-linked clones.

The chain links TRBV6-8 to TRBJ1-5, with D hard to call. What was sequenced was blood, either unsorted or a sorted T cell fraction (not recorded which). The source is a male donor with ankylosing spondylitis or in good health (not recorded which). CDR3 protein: CASPDQCQPQHF. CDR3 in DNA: TGTGCCAGCCCAGACCAATGCCAGCCCCAGCATTTT.